This T cell receptor (beta chain) was captured by sequencing in a study of blood T cell repertoires in COVID-19. Study information: Spain, Italy and the United States supplied samples that represented acute and convalescent COVID-19. PBMCs, B-cell-depleted T cells, or T cells were the source of the cDNA or gDNA that made up the material.

How the authors handled the data: Amplification with reference gene primers provided the estimates of nucleated cell counts. Profiling relied on immunoSEQ multiplex PCR, and the TCRdb table lists in-frame clones only, not all of them. V, J and clone size were drawn from that table, and D and trimming were deduced from the DNA. The sample has 300,000 to 450,000 clones, around 87% seen once. Sequences were obtained from peripheral blood. This receptor was identified in a human donor in a cohort sampled during active COVID-19.

As DNA, the CDR3 is TGTGCCAGCAGCTTGCTAGGTGGATCAAGGTATGGCTACACCTTC. Protein sequence: CASSLLGGSRYGYTF. The chain has TRBV5-6 and TRBJ1-2; D gene uncertain. Germline CDR1 and CDR2: SGHDT and YYEEEE. This CDR3 contains 15 residues. The V end was cut by 1 base, the J end by 5 bases, with 15 bases between.